The 27 T cell receptor beta chains below all came from one sample that was sequenced in a study of blood T cell repertoires in COVID-19. The assay was immunoSEQ multiplex PCR, and TCRdb's table has in-frame clones only and misses some. The profile shows under 150,000 clones, around 85% of them singletons. The sequenced sample was peripheral blood. Receptors were obtained from a woman in her sixties with COVID-19, enrolled during active disease.

Here the CDR3 DNA reads TGTGCCAGCCCCTTTGGCGGCGCTGAAGCTTTCTTT. Protein sequence: CASPFGGAEAFF. The chain is built from TRBV2 and TRBJ1-1; D is ambiguous. The CDR3 runs 12 residues. The V and J ends lost 8 bases and 6 bases respectively, with 13 bases between them. CDR1 is SNHLY and CDR2 is FYNNEI in the germline V gene.

CDR3: CASSQYRTDTQYF. Written as DNA, the CDR3 is TGCGCCAGCAGCCAATACCGGACAGATACGCAGTATTTT. The chain is built from TRBV4-1 and TRBJ2-3; D gene ambiguous. Trimming took off 2 bases at V and 3 bases at J, with 6 bases between the two ends. Germline V gene sequence: CDR1 MGHRA, CDR2 YSYEKL. The CDR3 sequence is 13 residues long.

The chain recombines TRBV5-1 with TRBJ1-1; TRBD1 matches at 7 bases. The V gene's germline CDR1 is SGHRS and CDR2 YFSETQ. There are 14 residues in the CDR3. Trimming took 4 bases from V and 1 from J; bases not matched to a gene: 4. The chain's CDR3 is CASSLYRGNTEAFF. CDR3 in DNA: TGCGCCAGCAGCCTCTACAGGGGGAACACTGAAGCTTTCTTT.

The chain is built from TRBV7-6 and TRBJ2-1; 8 bases map to TRBD2. V lost 4 bases, J lost 4 bases, and 6 bases stayed unmatched. The CDR3 loop spans 15 amino acids. Germline V gene sequence: CDR1 SGHVS, CDR2 FNYEAQ. The CDR3 nucleotides are TGTGCCAGCAGCTCACCGGGACTAGAGTACAATGAGCAGTTCTTC. Residues: CASSSPGLEYNEQFF.

The CDR3 DNA reads as TGTGCCAGCAGTTCAGGGGGCAGGAACTATGGCTACACCTTC. It yields the protein CASSSGGRNYGYTF. The gene calls are TRBV27 and TRBJ1-2; 8 positions agree with TRBD1. From germline, CDR1 is MNHEY and CDR2 SMNVEV (reference sequence). V lost 4 bases, J lost 2 bases, and 3 bases stayed unmatched. The CDR3 loop spans 14 amino acids.

The chain carries TRBV5-6 and TRBJ2-5, with 7 bases matching TRBD2. This CDR3 is built from 14 residues. V was clipped by 2 bases and J by 1 base; unmatched bases: 2. In germline, CDR1 is SGHDT, CDR2 YYEEEE. The CDR3 spells CASSFWGGQETQYF. The CDR3 DNA reads as TGTGCCAGCAGCTTTTGGGGGGGCCAAGAGACCCAGTACTTC.

The table lists this clone with a few counts. The rearrangement joins TRBV10-3 to TRBJ1-1, with 8 positions matching TRBD1. The germline V gene has CDR1 ENHRY and CDR2 SYGVKD. The CDR3 loop spans 13 amino acids. V lost 3 bases and J lost 9; bases outside the gene matches: 6. The CDR3 loop is CAISDGQGSQAFF. As DNA, the CDR3 is TGTGCCATCAGTGATGGACAGGGTAGCCAAGCTTTCTTT.

The V call is TRBV11-1, the J call TRBJ1-1, with 8 bases lining up with TRBD1. The CDR3 contains 15 residues. CDR1 and CDR2 from the germline V gene are SGHAT and FQDESV (reference sequence). V lost 5 bases and J lost 6; bases outside the gene matches: 11. In DNA form, the CDR3 reads TGTGCCAGCAGCCCGCGCCTCGGACAGGGCCCTGAAGCTTTCTTT. The encoded protein is CASSPRLGQGPEAFF. The full variable domain, its missing parts supplied by reference TRBV11-1 and TRBJ1-1, is EAEVAQSPRYKITEKSQAVAFWCDPISGHATLYWYRQILGQGPELLVQFQDESVVDDSQLPKDRFSAERLKGVDSTLKIQPAELGDSAMYLCASSPRLGQGPEAFFGQGTRLTVV.

This clone was recorded once. The V and J genes are TRBV5-6 and TRBJ1-1, with TRBD1 matching over 9 bases. V trimming: 4 bases; J trimming: 8 bases; junction bases outside the gene matches: 15. The germline V gene has CDR1 SGHDT and CDR2 YYEEEE. The CDR3 has 16 amino acids. This CDR3 is CASSHFLRQGVMEAFF. In DNA, the CDR3 is TGTGCCAGCAGCCATTTTCTTCGACAGGGGGTAATGGAAGCTTTCTTT.

The chain is built from TRBV9 and TRBJ1-1; TRBD1 matches 7 bases. The CDR3 contains 15 residues. The trim removed 3 bases at V and 4 bases at J, leaving 9 bases unmatched. Germline CDR1 and CDR2: SGDLS and YYNGEE. The CDR3 DNA sequence: TGTGCCAGCAGCGAAATCGGACAGGACGGCACTGAAGCTTTCTTT. Protein product: CASSEIGQDGTEAFF.

The chain recombines TRBV5-5 with TRBJ2-1, with 8 bases fitting TRBD1. V trimming: 4 bases; J trimming: 6 bases; junction bases outside the gene matches: 15. Germline V gene lookup returns CDR1 SGHKS and CDR2 YYEKEE (reference sequence). The CDR3 has 17 amino acids. The CDR3 loop is CASSPTMTGALGNEQFF. The CDR3 coding sequence is TGTGCCAGCAGCCCAACTATGACAGGGGCCCTTGGCAATGAGCAGTTCTTC.

The chain combines TRBV9 with TRBJ1-2; 7 nucleotides align to TRBD1. In germline, CDR1 is SGDLS, CDR2 YYNGEE. With 5 bases clipped from V and 4 bases from J, the junction kept 11 bases outside the gene matches. The CDR3 is 15 amino acids. The CDR3 loop is CASRQGPYPSYGYTF. The CDR3 DNA follows: TGTGCCAGCAGACAGGGGCCTTATCCTAGCTATGGCTACACCTTC.

This clone occurred once. This rearrangement joins TRBV2 to TRBJ1-2, with 9 nucleotides matching TRBD1. The CDR3 contains 14 residues. Germline V gene sequence: CDR1 SNHLY, CDR2 FYNNEI. The J segment lost 3 bases and the V segment lost 6 bases, leaving 5 bases of the junction unmatched. The chain's CDR3 is CASRWTGDDYGYTF. CDR3 DNA sequence: TGTGCCAGCAGATGGACAGGGGATGACTATGGCTACACCTTC.

In DNA form, the CDR3 reads TGTGCCAGCAGCCGACAACCCCAAGAGACCCAGTACTTC. This sequence encodes CASSRQPQETQYF. The V gene is TRBV14, the J gene TRBJ2-5, with D unresolved. This CDR3 spans 13 amino acids. CDR1 and CDR2 (germline): SGHDN, FVKESK. Trimming stripped 4 bases from V and 1 base from J, with 7 bases between.

The CDR3 region has the DNA TGTGCCAGCAGCCAAGATCGCGTTACTAGCGGGGAATCCACAGATACGCAGTATTTT. Amino acids: CASSQDRVTSGESTDTQYF. The chain recombines TRBV4-2 with TRBJ2-3; 10 positions match TRBD2. J lost 2 bases, V lost 0 bases, and 11 bases had no gene match. This CDR3 is 19 amino acids long. Germline V gene sequence: CDR1 LGHNA, CDR2 YNFKEQ.

J is TRBJ2-5 and V is TRBV10-3; TRBD2 agrees at 7 bases. The CDR3 is 14 residues long. The trim removed 0 bases at V and 5 bases at J, leaving 3 bases unmatched. CDR1 and CDR2 (germline): ENHRY, SYGVKD. The CDR3 protein is CAISESKLAETQYF. The DNA of the CDR3 is TGTGCCATCAGTGAGTCGAAACTAGCGGAGACCCAGTACTTC.

V and J are TRBV5-6 and TRBJ1-2; 7 nucleotides line up with TRBD1. Losses at the gene ends were 6 bases for V and 3 bases for J; bases not matched to a gene: 5. The CDR3 extends over 13 amino acids. Germline values: CDR1 SGHDT, CDR2 YYEEEE. CDR3 sequence reads: CASTRDSYYGYTF. The CDR3 nucleotides read TGTGCCAGCACCCGGGACAGCTACTATGGCTACACCTTC.

The chain combines TRBV4-2 with TRBJ2-3, with 13 bases lining up with TRBD2. The CDR3 consists of 20 residues. Per germline, CDR1 LGHNA and CDR2 YNFKEQ. The V gene end was trimmed by 3 bases and the J gene end by 5 bases; junction bases not matched to a gene: 17. DNA of the CDR3: TGTGCCAGCAGCCAGGTACTAGCGGGGGGGCCTGGACCGTTTCGAGATACGCAGTATTTT. The encoded protein is CASSQVLAGGPGPFRDTQYF.

In its sample, this clone was seen once. The gene calls are TRBV6-6 and TRBJ2-5, with 11 bases aligning to TRBD1. Germline assignment: CDR1 MNHNY and CDR2 SVGAGI (reference sequence). This CDR3 contains 14 residues. J was trimmed by 5 bases and V by 6 bases; bases with no gene match: 5. DNA for the CDR3: TGTGCCAGCAGCGGACAGGGGGCGCTTGAGACCCAGTACTTC. It codes for CASSGQGALETQYF.

The J gene is TRBJ1-2, the V gene TRBV5-6; 7 bases align to TRBD1. Germline assignment: CDR1 SGHDT and CDR2 YYEEEE. The CDR3 contains 14 residues. V lost 4 bases to trimming and J lost 4 bases; unmatched junction nucleotides: 7. The CDR3 bases are TGTGCCAGCAGCGTCCGGGACAGCTTCTATGGCTACACCTTC. This encodes CASSVRDSFYGYTF. The whole variable domain, remainder taken from reference TRBV5-6 and TRBJ1-2, is DAGVTQSPTHLIKTRGQQVTLRCSPKSGHDTVSWYQQALGQGPQFIFQYYEEEERQRGNFPDRFSGHQFPNYSSELNVNALLLGDSALYLCASSVRDSFYGYTFGSGTRLTVV.

This chain links TRBV6-2 or TRBV6-3 with TRBJ2-2; 8 bases are a match to TRBD1. The V gene's germline CDR1 is MNHEY and CDR2 SVGEGT. The CDR3 has 19 amino acids. The V segment lost 5 bases and the J segment 0 bases; nucleotides outside the gene matches: 14. DNA for the CDR3: TGTGCCAGCAGTAGACCCGGACAGGGCTTCCTACCGAACACCGGGGAGCTGTTTTTT. Its protein is CASSRPGQGFLPNTGELFF.

The chain carries TRBV3-1 (or the pseudogene TRBV3-2) and TRBJ1-4; TRBD1 might be the D (5 bases). CDR3 length: 16 amino acids. Germline CDR1 LGHDT, CDR2 YNNKEL (reference sequence). Between the trimmed V and J ends, which lost 1 base and 2 bases, there was a span of 11 bases. The DNA of the CDR3 is TGTGCCAGCAGCCAAGCCGGGGCGGGGACTAATGAAAAACTGTTTTTT. Residues: CASSQAGAGTNEKLFF.

This CDR3 reads CASSIQHISGNTIYF. In DNA form, the CDR3 reads TGTGCCAGTAGTATCCAACACATCTCTGGAAACACCATATATTTT. This rearrangement joins TRBV19 to TRBJ1-3; no reliable D call. Germline V lookup: CDR1 LNHDA, CDR2 SQIVND (reference sequence). This CDR3 spans 15 amino acids. V was cut by 3 bases and J by 0 bases, with 9 bases left in between.

The chain couples TRBV6-5 to TRBJ2-7, with 9 positions matching TRBD1. The CDR3 has 15 residues. Germline CDR1 reads MNHEY; CDR2 reads SVGAGI. V trimming: 0 bases; J trimming: 5 bases; junction bases outside the gene matches: 5. The chain's CDR3 is CASSYSIQGAHEQYF. CDR3 nucleotides: TGTGCCAGCAGTTACTCGATACAGGGGGCCCACGAGCAGTACTTC.

The chain recombines TRBV9 with TRBJ1-2; 9 bases align to TRBD1. With 5 bases clipped from V and 6 bases from J, the junction kept 11 bases outside the gene matches. Per the germline V gene, CDR1 is SGDLS and CDR2 is YYNGEE. This CDR3 contains 15 residues. The CDR3 protein is CASSNMRGTGNGYTF. In DNA, the CDR3 is TGTGCCAGCAGTAATATGCGAGGGACAGGGAATGGCTACACCTTC.

There are a few counts of this clone. The chain uses TRBV5-1 and TRBJ2-7; a weak D match, TRBD2 (6 bases). Trimming shortened V by 4 bases and J by 3 bases, and 17 bases separated the two germline ends. Germline assignment: CDR1 SGHRS and CDR2 YFSETQ. The CDR3 is 15 amino acids. The CDR3 spells CASSPEAGSYYEQYF. DNA for the CDR3: TGCGCCAGCAGCCCCGAGGCGGGGTCGTACTACGAGCAGTACTTC. Full variable domain (missing parts from reference TRBV5-1 and TRBJ2-7): KAGVTQTPRYLIKTRGQQVTLSCSPISGHRSVSWYQQTPGQGLQFLFEYFSETQRNKGNFPGRFSGRQFSNSRSEMNVSTLELGDSALYLCASSPEAGSYYEQYFGPGTRLTVT.

This rearrangement joins TRBV2 to TRBJ1-4; tentatively, D is TRBD1 (5 bases). CDR1 is SNHLY, CDR2 FYNNEI, per germline. The CDR3 has 14 amino acids. Between the trimmed V and J ends, which lost 5 bases and 3 bases, there was a span of 10 bases. The CDR3 reads CASSYRPANEKLFF. The CDR3 DNA reads as TGTGCCAGCAGTTACAGGCCAGCTAATGAAAAACTGTTTTTT.